This T cell receptor (beta chain) stems from a study of identifying expanded T cells in peripheral blood. Study results and caveats: Variance in clone template counts between roughly two-week samples significantly increased with total template count across all healthy donors. Differentially abundant clones: 1 to 1.5 between replicates, roughly 16 at roughly 15 days, approximately 19 at four.

Libraries were prepared by immunoSEQ multiplex PCR; TCRdb keeps only in-frame clonotypes and omits some of them. The table lists under 100,000 clones, 70% to 90% of them singletons. This clone was seen more than once but under ten times. The antigen remains undetermined. Collection occurred without any documented infections or immune events in donors. The trim removed 2 bases at V and 8 bases at J, leaving 15 bases unmatched. Germline assignment: CDR1 SGHKS and CDR2 YYEKEE (reference sequence). This CDR3 has 16 amino acids. The source is a person between 18 and 75 years old in good health. The chain recombines TRBV5-5 with TRBJ1-2, with 7 nucleotides matching TRBD1. The sequencing sample was made of blood. CDR3 DNA sequence: TGTGCCAGCAGCTTCATCGGAATAAACAGGGGAGGCGGCTACACCTTC. Translation: CASSFIGINRGGGYTF.